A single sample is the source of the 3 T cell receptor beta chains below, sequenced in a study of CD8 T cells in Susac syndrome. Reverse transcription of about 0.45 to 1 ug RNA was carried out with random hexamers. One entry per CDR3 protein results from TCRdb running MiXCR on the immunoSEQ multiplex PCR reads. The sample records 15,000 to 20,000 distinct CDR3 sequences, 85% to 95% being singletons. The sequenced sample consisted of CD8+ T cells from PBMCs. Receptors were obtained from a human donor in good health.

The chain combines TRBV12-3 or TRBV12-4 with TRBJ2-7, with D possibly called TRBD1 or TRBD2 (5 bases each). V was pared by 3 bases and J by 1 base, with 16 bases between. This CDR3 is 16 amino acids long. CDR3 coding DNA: TGTGCCAGCAGTTTCGCCCCGGGACGGCAATCCTACGAGCAGTACTTC. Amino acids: CASSFAPGRQSYEQYF.

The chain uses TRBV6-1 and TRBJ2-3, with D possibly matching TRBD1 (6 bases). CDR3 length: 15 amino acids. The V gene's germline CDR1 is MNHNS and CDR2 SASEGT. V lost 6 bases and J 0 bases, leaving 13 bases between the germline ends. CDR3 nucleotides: TGTGCCAGCAGCCACTGGGGGCTAAGCACAGATACGCAGTATTTT. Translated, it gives CASSHWGLSTDTQYF.

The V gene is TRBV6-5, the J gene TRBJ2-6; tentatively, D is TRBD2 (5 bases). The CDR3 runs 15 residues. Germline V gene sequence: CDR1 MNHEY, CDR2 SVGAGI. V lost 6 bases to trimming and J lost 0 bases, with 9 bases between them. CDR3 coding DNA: TGTGCCAGCAGAATTGGGAGCTCTGGGGCCAACGTCCTGACTTTC. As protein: CASRIGSSGANVLTF.